The 24 T cell receptor beta chains listed next were all sequenced from one sample in a study of blood T cell repertoires in COVID-19 (dated by TCRdb to the early 2020s). Library creation used the immunoSEQ multiplex PCR assay. TCRdb re-hosts the immuneACCESS table, in-frame sequences only. Its copies lack some clones; in the studies checked, an unresolved V gene accounts for under half of them, and the cause for the rest is not known. This sample is represented by around 220,000 clones; roughly 87% of them were singletons. Clones ranked in the top ten supply under 2.5% of the sample. Sequenced: peripheral blood. The receptors were sampled from a middle-aged man with active or convalescent COVID-19.

On this clone: A read error may produce the germline difference seen at one junction end. The rearrangement uses TRBV11-2 and TRBJ1-5; maybe TRBD1 (5 bases). In germline, CDR1 is SGHAT, CDR2 FQNNGV. The CDR3 has 15 residues. In DNA form, the CDR3 reads TGTGCCGGCAGCTTAGGGACGAGGGAGAATCAGCCCCAGCATTTT. Translating gives CAGSLGTRENQPQHF. Full variable domain (missing parts from reference TRBV11-2 and TRBJ1-5): EAGVAQSPRYKIIEKRQSVAFWCNPISGHATLYWYQQILGQGPKLLIQFQNNGVVDDSQLPKDRFSAERLKGVDSTLKIQPAKLEDSAVYLCAGSLGTRENQPQHFGDGTRLSIL.

V usage is TRBV5-1 and J usage is TRBJ2-3; D is ambiguous. The ends were cut back, 0 bases at V and 6 bases at J, with 11 bases in the middle. The CDR3 consists of 14 residues. Germline assignment: CDR1 SGHRS and CDR2 YFSETQ. The CDR3 sequence: CASSLALGTDTQYF. In DNA, the CDR3 is TGCGCCAGCAGCTTGGCGCTAGGAACGGATACGCAGTATTTT.

As DNA, the CDR3 is TGTGCCAGCAGCTTAGAAGGAGGGACTGGTAGCAATCAGCCCCAGCATTTT. Amino acids: CASSLEGGTGSNQPQHF. The chain uses TRBV7-9 and TRBJ1-5; D may be TRBD1 (5 bases). The germline gives CDR1 SEHNR, CDR2 FQNEAQ (reference sequence). Trimming pared 1 base from V and 0 bases from J, leaving 13 bases between. This CDR3 is 17 amino acids long.

This chain connects TRBV25-1 to TRBJ1-2, with TRBD1 identical over 8 bases. The germline gives CDR1 MGHDK, CDR2 SYGVNS. The ends lost 1 base at V and 5 bases at J; junction bases unmatched: 6. CDR3 length: 15 residues. The CDR3 nucleotides read TGTGCCAGCAGTGAATCCCAGGGGGCTTGGTATGGCTACACCTTC. This encodes CASSESQGAWYGYTF.

This rearrangement joins TRBV9 to TRBJ2-3; 8 bases agree with TRBD1. CDR3 length: 14 residues. Germline V lookup: CDR1 SGDLS, CDR2 YYNGEE. V lost 4 bases, J lost 4 bases, and 5 bases stayed unmatched. CDR3 sequence: CASSLTGAADTQYF. Written as DNA, the CDR3 is TGTGCCAGCAGCCTGACAGGGGCGGCAGATACGCAGTATTTT.

In its sample, this clone was seen once. V and J are TRBV7-8 and TRBJ2-3; 7 nucleotides match TRBD2. The V segment lost 2 bases and the J segment 4 bases; nucleotides outside the gene matches: 6. CDR3 length: 15 residues. CDR1 and CDR2 from the germline V gene are SGHVS and FQNEAQ. In nucleotides, the CDR3 is TGTGCCAGCAGCTTACCGGCGGGAGTTGCAGATACGCAGTATTTT. It is translated as CASSLPAGVADTQYF. Using reference TRBV7-8 and TRBJ2-3 for the parts outside the CDR3, the full variable domain is GAGVSQSPRYKVAKRGQDVALRCDPISGHVSLFWYQQALGQGPEFLTYFQNEAQLDKSGLPSDRFFAERPEGSVSTLKIQRTQQEDSAVYLCASSLPAGVADTQYFGPGTRLTVL.

The rearrangement joins TRBV28 to TRBJ1-1; tentatively, D is TRBD1 (5 bases). Germline loops: CDR1 MDHEN, CDR2 SYDVKM. The CDR3 contains 13 residues. Trimming stripped 5 bases from V and 8 bases from J, with 15 bases between. In DNA, the CDR3 is TGTGCCAGCAGTGCTGGACACAACTACGAAGCTTTCTTT. Residues: CASSAGHNYEAFF.

This clone has a single count. V usage is TRBV27 and J usage is TRBJ2-7; 8 bases are a match to TRBD1. CDR3 length equals 14 residues. Germline lookup yields CDR1 MNHEY and CDR2 SMNVEV (reference sequence). Trimming at V came to 5 bases and at J to 5 bases, leaving 8 bases not matched to a gene. CDR3 protein: CASSPWTGSHEQYF. The DNA for the CDR3 is TGTGCCAGCAGTCCCTGGACAGGGTCCCACGAGCAGTACTTC.

This chain joins TRBV28 and TRBJ1-5, with D uncertain. V shed 7 bases and J shed 7 bases, with 11 bases lying between them. Germline V gene data show CDR1 as MDHEN and CDR2 as SYDVKM. This CDR3 is built from 12 residues. In nucleotides, the CDR3 is TGTGCCAGCAATATTGCAGGCCAGCCCCAGCATTTT. It is translated as CASNIAGQPQHF.

This clone was counted a single time. The chain employs TRBV19 and TRBJ1-1, with a weak D call TRBD1 (6 bases). Germline V gene sequence: CDR1 LNHDA, CDR2 SQIVND (reference sequence). With 7 bases removed from V and 2 bases from J, the gap between germline ends came to 11 bases. The CDR3 loop spans 13 amino acids. CDR3 amino acids: CASTPGANTEAFF. The CDR3 nucleotides are TGTGCCAGTACCCCAGGGGCAAACACTGAAGCTTTCTTT.

This clone has only one observation. The V gene is TRBV19, the J gene TRBJ1-6; 8 nucleotides agree with TRBD1. This CDR3 is 15 amino acids long. V lost 4 bases to trimming and J lost 10 bases; unmatched junction nucleotides: 9. From germline, CDR1 is LNHDA and CDR2 SQIVND (reference sequence). The CDR3 protein is CASSTDRGWESPLHF. DNA of the CDR3: TGTGCCAGTAGTACCGACAGGGGATGGGAATCACCCCTCCACTTT.

The chain links TRBV28 to TRBJ1-1; possible D gene TRBD1, 5 bases. The V and J ends lost 8 bases and 3 bases respectively, with 25 bases between them. CDR1 and CDR2 (germline): MDHEN, SYDVKM. This CDR3 has 17 amino acids. As DNA, the CDR3 is TGTGCCAGCGCATTAAGGCAAGGGGTCCAAGGGGACACTGAAGCTTTCTTT. It specifies CASALRQGVQGDTEAFF.

This clone showed up just once. V is TRBV19 and J is TRBJ2-3; no reliable D call. This CDR3 contains 14 residues. CDR1 and CDR2 (germline): LNHDA, SQIVND (reference sequence). V lost 5 bases, J lost 0 bases, and 9 bases lay in between. In nucleotides, the CDR3 is TGTGCCAGTAGTGCCCTCCAGAGCACAGATACGCAGTATTTT. Translating it yields CASSALQSTDTQYF.

The genes are TRBV27 and TRBJ1-5; 8 bases agree with TRBD1. V shed 3 bases and J 4 bases; nucleotides not matched to a gene: 5. CDR1 MNHEY and CDR2 SMNVEV come from the germline V gene (reference sequence). The CDR3 runs 15 residues. The CDR3: CASSFGQGANQPQHF. CDR3 in DNA: TGTGCCAGCAGTTTTGGGCAGGGGGCGAATCAGCCCCAGCATTTT.

J is TRBJ2-7 and V is TRBV27; D possibly corresponds to TRBD2 (7 bases). V was pared by 5 bases and J by 2 bases, with 16 bases between. CDR3 length equals 15 residues. CDR1 is MNHEY, CDR2 SMNVEV, per germline (reference sequence). The CDR3 spells CASSIGGAGTYEQYF. CDR3 bases: TGTGCCAGCAGTATAGGGGGGGCGGGAACCTACGAGCAGTACTTC.

The J gene is TRBJ2-2, the V gene TRBV14; 8 bases align to TRBD1. Germline values: CDR1 SGHDN, CDR2 FVKESK. Losses at the gene ends were 5 bases for V and 7 bases for J; bases not matched to a gene: 9. The CDR3 has 15 residues. CDR3 protein: CASSYRTGSFGELFF. The DNA of the CDR3 is TGTGCCAGCAGCTATAGGACAGGGTCCTTCGGGGAGCTGTTTTTT.

The chain has TRBV19 and TRBJ1-2; 7 nucleotides line up with TRBD1. The CDR3 length is 14 residues. Germline-derived CDR1 and CDR2 are LNHDA and SQIVND (reference sequence). J was trimmed by 2 bases and V by 6 bases; bases with no gene match: 6. The CDR3 bases are TGTGCCAGTAGGGGCAGGGGGGTCAACTATGGCTACACCTTC. Translation gives CASRGRGVNYGYTF.

V and J are TRBV20-1 and TRBJ1-4; D gene ambiguous. This CDR3 is built from 14 residues. Germline-derived CDR1 and CDR2 are DFQATT and SNEGSKA (reference sequence). The V gene lost 3 bases and the J gene lost 7 bases, with 15 bases spanning the gap. CDR3 protein: CSASQKPRGEKLFF. As DNA, the CDR3 is TGCAGTGCTAGTCAGAAACCGAGAGGTGAAAAACTGTTTTTT.

The gene calls are TRBV27 and TRBJ1-2, with 8 bases fitting TRBD1. The CDR3 totals 13 residues. V was pared by 6 bases and J by 8 bases, with 8 bases of the junction left unmatched. Per germline, CDR1 MNHEY and CDR2 SMNVEV (reference sequence). The CDR3 here is CASRPQGAWGYTF. The CDR3 nucleotides read TGTGCCAGCAGACCTCAGGGGGCTTGGGGCTACACCTTC.

CDR3 amino acids: CASSTTLNTEAFF. CDR3 coding DNA: TGTGCCAGCAGCACAACACTGAACACTGAAGCTTTCTTT. The chain employs TRBV7-9 and TRBJ1-1; no clear D. From germline, CDR1 is SEHNR and CDR2 FQNEAQ (reference sequence). V was cut by 5 bases and J by 0 bases, with 7 bases left in between. This CDR3 contains 13 residues.

The V gene is TRBV2, the J gene TRBJ2-7; possibly TRBD2 for D (5 bases). Germline CDR1 reads SNHLY; CDR2 reads FYNNEI. V lost 10 bases and J 1 base, leaving 17 bases between the germline ends. This CDR3 has 14 amino acids. CDR3 protein: CATLIEGESYEQYF. The CDR3 coding sequence is TGTGCCACCCTGATAGAGGGAGAATCCTACGAGCAGTACTTC.

The V and J genes are TRBV19 and TRBJ1-5; TRBD1 might be the D (5 bases). The CDR3 extends over 15 amino acids. Germline V gene lookup returns CDR1 LNHDA and CDR2 SQIVND (reference sequence). Trimming took off 9 bases at V and 1 base at J, with 16 bases between the two ends. The CDR3 sequence: CASSTSGLSNQPQHF. The CDR3 DNA is TGTGCCAGCTCAACCTCAGGGTTAAGCAATCAGCCCCAGCATTTT.

The rearrangement joins TRBV27 to TRBJ1-4; 8 bases line up with TRBD1. The germline gives CDR1 MNHEY, CDR2 SMNVEV (reference sequence). The CDR3 covers 16 residues. J gave up 1 base and V 5 bases, and 6 bases lay outside the gene matches. CDR3 in amino acids: CASSPDRGGTNEKLFF. Here the CDR3 DNA reads TGTGCCAGCAGTCCTGACAGGGGTGGAACTAATGAAAAACTGTTTTTT.

The rearrangement links TRBV30 to TRBJ1-1; D uncertain. The CDR3 is made up of 14 amino acids. The V gene lost 1 base and the J gene lost 3 bases, with 12 bases spanning the gap. CDR1 and CDR2 from the germline V gene are GTSNPN and SVGIG (reference sequence). DNA of the CDR3: TGTGCCTGGAGTGGGGTGGGCTGGGACACTGAAGCTTTCTTT. As protein: CAWSGVGWDTEAFF.